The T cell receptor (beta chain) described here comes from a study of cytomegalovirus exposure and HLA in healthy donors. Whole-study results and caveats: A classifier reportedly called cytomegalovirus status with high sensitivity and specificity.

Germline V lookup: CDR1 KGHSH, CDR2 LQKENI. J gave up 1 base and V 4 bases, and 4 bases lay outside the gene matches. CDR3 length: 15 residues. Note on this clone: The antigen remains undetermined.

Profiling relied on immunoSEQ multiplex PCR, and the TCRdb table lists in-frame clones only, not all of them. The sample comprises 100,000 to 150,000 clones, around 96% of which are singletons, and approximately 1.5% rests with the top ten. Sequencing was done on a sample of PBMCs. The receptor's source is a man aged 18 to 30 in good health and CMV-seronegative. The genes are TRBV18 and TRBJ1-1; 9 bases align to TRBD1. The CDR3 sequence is CASSLGQGSNTEAFF. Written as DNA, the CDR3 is TGTGCCAGCTCACTGGGACAGGGTTCGAACACTGAAGCTTTCTTT.